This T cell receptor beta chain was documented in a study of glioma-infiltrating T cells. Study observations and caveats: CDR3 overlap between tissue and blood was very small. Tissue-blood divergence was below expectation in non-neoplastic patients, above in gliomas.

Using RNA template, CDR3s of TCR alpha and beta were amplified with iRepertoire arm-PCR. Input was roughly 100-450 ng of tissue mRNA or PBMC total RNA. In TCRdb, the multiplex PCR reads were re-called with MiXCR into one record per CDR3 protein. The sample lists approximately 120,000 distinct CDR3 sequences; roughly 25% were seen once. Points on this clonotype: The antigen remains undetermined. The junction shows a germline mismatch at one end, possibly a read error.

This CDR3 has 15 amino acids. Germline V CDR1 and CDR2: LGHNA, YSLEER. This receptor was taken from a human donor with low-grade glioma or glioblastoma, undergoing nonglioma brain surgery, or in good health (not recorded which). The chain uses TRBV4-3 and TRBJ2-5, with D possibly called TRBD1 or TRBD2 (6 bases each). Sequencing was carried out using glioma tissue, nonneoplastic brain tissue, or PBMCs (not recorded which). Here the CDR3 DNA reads TGCGCCAGCAGCCAAGGCTGGGGGGCCCAAGATACCCAGTACTTC. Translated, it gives CASSQGWGAQDTQYF.